This TCR beta chain was retrieved from a study of blood T cells in healthy people across ages. CDR1 KGHSH and CDR2 LQKENI come from the germline V gene. This CDR3 contains 11 residues. V was pared by 1 base and J by 3 bases, with 0 bases between. A second about 6 to 11 cycle PCR used barcoded and J-beta primers. Using its own MiXCR run on the 5' RACE reads, TCRdb lists one record per CDR3 protein. Here the sample spans roughly 730,000 distinct CDR3 sequences, 56% being singletons. This clonotype has ten or more counts. The TCR was taken from a man aged 35-49 years in good health. The material sequenced was blood. The rearrangement links TRBV18 to TRBJ2-5; D is ambiguous. The CDR3 DNA follows: TGTGCCAGCTCACCACAAGAGACCCAGTACTTC. The encoded protein is CASSPQETQYF.